This is a list of T cell receptor beta chains from one sample in a study of CD8 T cells in Susac syndrome. In TCRdb, the immunoSEQ multiplex PCR reads were re-called with MiXCR into one record per CDR3 protein. The sample holds roughly 330,000 distinct CDR3 sequences; around 90% are singletons and the top ten take over 0.05%. Material: CD4+ T cells from PBMCs. These receptors came from a human donor with multiple sclerosis. Each CDR3 is given with its conserved first and last residue. A D gene is named only where the DNA matches it firmly. Part of the rows lack a size; the others show once, few, many or a class for expanded clones.

NA,TRBV7-9,TRBJ2-7,TRBD1,CASSLRTGLDEQYF,TGTGCCAGCAGCTTACGGACAGGGCTTGATGAGCAGTACTTC
NA,TRBV5-1,TRBJ2-5,TRBD1,CASSNPGQVSLQETQYF,TGCGCCAGCAGCAACCCAGGACAGGTCAGCCTACAAGAGACCCAGTACTTC
NA,TRBV20-1,TRBJ2-4,TRBD2,CSGNGVFSGRRDIQYF,TGCAGTGGTAACGGGGTCTTTAGCGGGAGGAGAGACATTCAGTACTTC
NA,TRBV4-2,TRBJ2-5,TRBD2,CASSGAGEGQETQYF,TGTGCCAGCAGCGGAGCGGGAGAGGGACAAGAGACCCAGTACTTC
NA,TRBV29-1,TRBJ1-2,NA,CSVEEWGSVGYTF,TGCAGCGTTGAAGAGTGGGGAAGCGTTGGCTACACCTTC
NA,TRBV5-4,TRBJ1-2,TRBD1,CASSLMGRGYGYTF,TGTGCCAGCAGCTTGATGGGCAGGGGGTATGGCTACACCTTC
once,TRBV9,TRBJ2-7,NA,CASSERHTGAIEQYF,TGTGCCAGCAGCGAGCGACATACGGGGGCTATCGAGCAGTACTTC
NA,TRBV14,TRBJ2-7,TRBD2,CASSHGLAGPEQYF,TGTGCCAGCAGTCATGGACTAGCAGGGCCCGAGCAGTACTTC
NA,TRBV3-1,TRBJ2-6,NA,CASRGTGNTWANVLTF,TGTGCCAGCAGGGGAACAGGGAATACGTGGGCCAACGTCCTGACTTTC
NA,TRBV13,TRBJ2-1,TRBD2,CASSLARLADYNEQFF,TGTGCCAGCAGCTTAGCCCGACTAGCGGACTACAATGAGCAGTTCTTC
NA,TRBV6-1,TRBJ1-1,NA,CASSEQGRSTEAFF,TGTGCCAGCAGTGAACAGGGGAGGAGCACTGAAGCTTTCTTT
NA,TRBV11-2,TRBJ2-5,NA,CASSLSGLISETQYF,TGTGCCAGCAGCTTAAGTGGACTCATCTCAGAGACCCAGTACTTC
NA,TRBV27,TRBJ2-5,NA,CASSLNRIELQETQYF,TGTGCCAGCAGTTTAAACAGAATTGAATTACAAGAGACCCAGTACTTC
NA,TRBV29-1,TRBJ1-3,NA,CSVEDGGGGNTIYF,TGCAGCGTCGAGGATGGCGGGGGAGGAAACACCATATATTTT
NA,TRBV6-2/TRBV6-3,TRBJ2-7,NA,CASSYNGGIYEQYF,TGTGCCAGCAGTTATAATGGGGGGATCTACGAGCAGTACTTC
NA,TRBV29-1,TRBJ2-7,NA,CSVEMADYEQYF,TGCAGCGTTGAAATGGCAGATTACGAGCAGTACTTC
NA,TRBV9,TRBJ1-2,NA,CASSAPNSPNYGYTF,TGTGCCAGCAGCGCCCCGAACTCGCCTAACTATGGCTACACCTTC
NA,TRBV4-1,TRBJ2-4,NA,CASSQGGQRHENIQYF,TGCGCCAGCAGCCAAGGCGGACAGCGCCACGAAAACATTCAGTACTTC
NA,TRBV20-1,TRBJ2-3,NA,CSARDAGLGWTDTQYF,TGCAGTGCTAGAGATGCAGGGCTAGGATGGACAGATACGCAGTATTTT
NA,TRBV20-1,TRBJ2-1,NA,CSAPSQRSYNEQFF,TGCAGTGCTCCTAGCCAACGCTCCTACAATGAGCAGTTCTTC
NA,TRBV7-2,TRBJ2-1,NA,CASSSLRGSYNEQFF,TGTGCCAGCAGCTCTCTACGGGGCTCCTACAATGAGCAGTTCTTC
NA,TRBV5-1,TRBJ2-4,NA,CASSLVVEAKNIQYF,TGCGCCAGCAGCTTGGTTGTGGAGGCCAAAAACATTCAGTACTTC
NA,TRBV7-2,TRBJ1-5,NA,CASSLTHQPQHF,TGTGCCAGCAGCTTAACCCATCAGCCCCAGCATTTT
NA,TRBV20-1,TRBJ2-6,TRBD2,CSARPGGGAGANVLTF,TGCAGTGCTAGACCCGGGGGAGGGGCTGGGGCCAACGTCCTGACTTTC
NA,TRBV11-2,TRBJ1-1,NA,CASSLAGRSMGSTEAFF,TGTGCCAGCAGCTTAGCCGGCAGGTCAATGGGAAGCACTGAAGCTTTCTTT
NA,TRBV30,TRBJ2-3,NA,CAWSRAYSSTDTQYF,TGTGCCTGGAGTAGGGCATATTCTAGCACAGATACGCAGTATTTT
NA,TRBV5-1,TRBJ2-3,NA,CASSSPAQYF,TGCGCCAGCAGCTCCCCTGCGCAGTATTTT